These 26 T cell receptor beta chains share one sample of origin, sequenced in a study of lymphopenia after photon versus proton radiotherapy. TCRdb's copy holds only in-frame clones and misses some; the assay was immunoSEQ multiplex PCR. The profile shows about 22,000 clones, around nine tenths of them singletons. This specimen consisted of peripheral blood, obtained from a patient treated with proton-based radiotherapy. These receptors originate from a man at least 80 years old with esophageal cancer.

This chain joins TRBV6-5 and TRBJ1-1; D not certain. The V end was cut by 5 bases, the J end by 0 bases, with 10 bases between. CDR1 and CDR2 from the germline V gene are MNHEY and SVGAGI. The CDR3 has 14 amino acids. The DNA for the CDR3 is TGTGCCAGCAGTACGGTGTTCATGAACACTGAAGCTTTCTTT. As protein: CASSTVFMNTEAFF.

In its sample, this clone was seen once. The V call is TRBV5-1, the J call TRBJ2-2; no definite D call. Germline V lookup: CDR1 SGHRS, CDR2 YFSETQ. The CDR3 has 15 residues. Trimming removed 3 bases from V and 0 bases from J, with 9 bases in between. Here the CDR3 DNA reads TGCGCCAGCAGCTCGACGGCCGCGAACACCGGGGAGCTGTTTTTT. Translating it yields CASSSTAANTGELFF.

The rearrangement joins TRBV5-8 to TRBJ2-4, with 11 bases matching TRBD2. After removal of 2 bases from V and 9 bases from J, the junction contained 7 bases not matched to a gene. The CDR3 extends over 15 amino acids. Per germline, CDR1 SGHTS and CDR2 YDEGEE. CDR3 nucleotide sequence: TGTGCCAGCAGCTTTAGGGCAGGACTAGCGGGCATTCAGTACTTC. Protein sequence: CASSFRAGLAGIQYF.

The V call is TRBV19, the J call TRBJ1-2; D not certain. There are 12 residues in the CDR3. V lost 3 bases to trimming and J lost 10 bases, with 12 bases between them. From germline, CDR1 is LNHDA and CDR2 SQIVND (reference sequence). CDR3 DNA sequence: TGTGCCAGTAGTATTCCCCGGCAGCCCTACACCTTC. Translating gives CASSIPRQPYTF.

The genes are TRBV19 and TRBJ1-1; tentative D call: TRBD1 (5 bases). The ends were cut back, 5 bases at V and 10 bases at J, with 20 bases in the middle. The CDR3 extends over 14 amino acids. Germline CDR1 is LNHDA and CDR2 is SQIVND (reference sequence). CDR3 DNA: TGTGCCAGTAGTCCCGGGGGGGGAACGGTGGTAGCTTTCTTT. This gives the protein CASSPGGGTVVAFF.

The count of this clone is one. The CDR3 DNA is TGTGCCAGCAGCACCTTTGCCAATTCACCCCTCCACTTT. Protein product: CASSTFANSPLHF. This rearrangement joins TRBV5-6 to TRBJ1-6, with D uncertain. This CDR3 has 13 amino acids. Germline-derived CDR1 and CDR2 are SGHDT and YYEEEE. V lost 4 bases, J lost 7 bases, and 9 bases lay in between.

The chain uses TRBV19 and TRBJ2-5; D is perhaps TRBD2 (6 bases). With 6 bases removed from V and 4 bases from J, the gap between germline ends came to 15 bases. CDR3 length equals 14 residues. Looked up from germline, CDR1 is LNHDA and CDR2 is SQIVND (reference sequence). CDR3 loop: CASRDGGAGETQYF. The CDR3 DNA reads TGTGCCAGTAGAGACGGGGGAGCGGGAGAGACCCAGTACTTC.

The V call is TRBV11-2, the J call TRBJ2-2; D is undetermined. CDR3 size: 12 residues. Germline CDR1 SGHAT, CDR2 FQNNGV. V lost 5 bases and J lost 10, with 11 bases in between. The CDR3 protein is CASSRRGPELFF. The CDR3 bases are TGTGCCAGCAGCCGACGAGGACCGGAGCTGTTTTTT.

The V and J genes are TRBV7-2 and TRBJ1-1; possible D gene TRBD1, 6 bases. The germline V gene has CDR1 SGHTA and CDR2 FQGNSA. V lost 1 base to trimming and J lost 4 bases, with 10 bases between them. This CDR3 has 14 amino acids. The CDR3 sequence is CASSLVQGSTEAFF. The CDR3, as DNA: TGTGCCAGCAGCTTAGTGCAGGGGAGCACTGAAGCTTTCTTT. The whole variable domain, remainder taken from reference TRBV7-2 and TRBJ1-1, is GAGVSQSPSNKVTEKGKDVELRCDPISGHTALYWYRQSLGQGLEFLIYFQGNSAPDKSGLPSDRFSAERTGGSVSTLTIQRTQQEDSAVYLCASSLVQGSTEAFFGQGTRLTVV.

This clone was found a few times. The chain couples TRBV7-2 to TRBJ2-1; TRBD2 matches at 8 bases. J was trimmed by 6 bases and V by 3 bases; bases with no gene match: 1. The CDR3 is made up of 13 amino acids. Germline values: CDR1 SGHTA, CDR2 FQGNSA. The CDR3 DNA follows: TGTGCCAGCAGCTTTGCGGGGGGCAATGAGCAGTTCTTC. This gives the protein CASSFAGGNEQFF.

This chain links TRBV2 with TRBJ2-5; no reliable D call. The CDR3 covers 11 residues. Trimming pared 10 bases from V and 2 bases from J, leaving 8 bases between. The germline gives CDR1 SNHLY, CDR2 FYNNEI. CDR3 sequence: CATLEQETQYF. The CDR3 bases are TGTGCCACCTTGGAGCAAGAGACCCAGTACTTC.

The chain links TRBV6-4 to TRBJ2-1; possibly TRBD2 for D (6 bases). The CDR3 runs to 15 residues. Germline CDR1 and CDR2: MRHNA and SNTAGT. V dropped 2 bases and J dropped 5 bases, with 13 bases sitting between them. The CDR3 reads CASSDGEVDHNEQFF. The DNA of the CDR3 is TGTGCCAGCAGTGACGGGGAGGTTGATCACAATGAGCAGTTCTTC.

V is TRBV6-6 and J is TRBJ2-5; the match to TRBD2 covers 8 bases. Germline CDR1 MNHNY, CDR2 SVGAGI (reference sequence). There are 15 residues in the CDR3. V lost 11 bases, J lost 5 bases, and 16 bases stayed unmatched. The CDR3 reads CAGARSGSLGETQYF. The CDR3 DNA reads TGTGCCGGGGCTCGAAGCGGGAGCCTCGGGGAGACCCAGTACTTC.

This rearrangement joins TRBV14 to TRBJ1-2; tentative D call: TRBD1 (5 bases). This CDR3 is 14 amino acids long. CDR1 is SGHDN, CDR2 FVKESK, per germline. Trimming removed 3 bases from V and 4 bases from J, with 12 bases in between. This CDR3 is CASSQRGQGYGYTF. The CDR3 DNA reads TGTGCCAGCAGCCAGAGGGGTCAGGGCTATGGCTACACCTTC.

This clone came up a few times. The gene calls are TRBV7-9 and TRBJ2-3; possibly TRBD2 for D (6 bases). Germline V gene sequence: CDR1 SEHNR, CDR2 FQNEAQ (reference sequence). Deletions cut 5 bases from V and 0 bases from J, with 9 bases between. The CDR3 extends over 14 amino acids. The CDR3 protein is CASSTGLSTDTQYF. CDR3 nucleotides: TGTGCCAGCAGCACGGGACTCAGCACAGATACGCAGTATTTT.

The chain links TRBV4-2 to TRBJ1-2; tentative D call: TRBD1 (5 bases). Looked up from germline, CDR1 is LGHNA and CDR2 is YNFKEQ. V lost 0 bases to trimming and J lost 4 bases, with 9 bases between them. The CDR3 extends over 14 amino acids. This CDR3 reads CASSQDAGVYGYTF. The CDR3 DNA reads TGTGCCAGCAGCCAAGACGCGGGGGTCTATGGCTACACCTTC.

The CDR3 DNA reads TGCGCCAGCAGCCATCCCCGAGGCGGGGGGAGCTCCTACAATGAGCAGTTCTTC. This sequence encodes CASSHPRGGGSSYNEQFF. The V and J genes are TRBV4-1 and TRBJ2-1; 8 positions agree with TRBD2. V was clipped by 3 bases and J by 0 bases; unmatched bases: 10. The CDR3 is 18 amino acids. From germline, CDR1 is MGHRA and CDR2 YSYEKL.

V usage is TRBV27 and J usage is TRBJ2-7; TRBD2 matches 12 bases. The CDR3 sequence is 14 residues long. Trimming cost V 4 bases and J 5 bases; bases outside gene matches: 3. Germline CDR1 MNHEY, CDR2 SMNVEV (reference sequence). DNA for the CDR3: TGTGCCAGCAGTTCACTAGCGGGAGGCGACGAGCAGTACTTC. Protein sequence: CASSSLAGGDEQYF.

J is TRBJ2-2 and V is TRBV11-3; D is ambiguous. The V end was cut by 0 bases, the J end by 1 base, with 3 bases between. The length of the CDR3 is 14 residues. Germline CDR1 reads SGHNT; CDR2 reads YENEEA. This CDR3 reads CASSLDMNTGELFF. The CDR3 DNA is TGTGCCAGCAGCTTAGATATGAACACCGGGGAGCTGTTTTTT.

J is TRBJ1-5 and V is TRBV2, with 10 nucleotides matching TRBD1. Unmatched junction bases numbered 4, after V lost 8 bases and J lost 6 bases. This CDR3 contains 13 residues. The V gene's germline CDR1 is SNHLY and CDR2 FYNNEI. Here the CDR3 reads CASEGQGVQPQHF. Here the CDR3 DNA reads TGTGCCAGCGAAGGACAGGGGGTTCAGCCCCAGCATTTT.

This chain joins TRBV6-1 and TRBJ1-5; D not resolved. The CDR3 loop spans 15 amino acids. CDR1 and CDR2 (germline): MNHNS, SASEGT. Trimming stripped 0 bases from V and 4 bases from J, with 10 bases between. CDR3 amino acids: CASSEAYVLNQPQHF. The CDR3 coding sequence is TGTGCCAGCAGTGAAGCATACGTCCTTAATCAGCCCCAGCATTTT.

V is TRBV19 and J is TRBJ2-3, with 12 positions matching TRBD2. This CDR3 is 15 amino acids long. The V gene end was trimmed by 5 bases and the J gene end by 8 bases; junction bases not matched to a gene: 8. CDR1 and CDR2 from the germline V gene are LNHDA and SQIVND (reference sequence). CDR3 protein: CASSGTSGGLRTQYF. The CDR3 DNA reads TGTGCCAGTAGTGGAACTAGCGGGGGGCTACGTACGCAGTATTTT.

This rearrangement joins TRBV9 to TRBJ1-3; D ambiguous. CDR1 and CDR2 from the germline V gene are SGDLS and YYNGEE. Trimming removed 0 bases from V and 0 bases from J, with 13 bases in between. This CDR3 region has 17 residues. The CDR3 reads CASSVDHTEASGNTIYF. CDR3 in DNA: TGTGCCAGCAGCGTAGACCATACGGAAGCCTCTGGAAACACCATATATTTT.

CDR3 protein: CASSPPRGGVDTQYF. The CDR3, as DNA: TGTGCCAGCAGCCCACCCCGGGGGGGGGTGGATACGCAGTATTTT. This rearrangement joins TRBV4-2 to TRBJ2-3, with 8 nucleotides matching TRBD2. The CDR3 extends over 15 amino acids. Germline V gene sequence: CDR1 LGHNA, CDR2 YNFKEQ. V lost 4 bases and J lost 6; bases outside the gene matches: 9.

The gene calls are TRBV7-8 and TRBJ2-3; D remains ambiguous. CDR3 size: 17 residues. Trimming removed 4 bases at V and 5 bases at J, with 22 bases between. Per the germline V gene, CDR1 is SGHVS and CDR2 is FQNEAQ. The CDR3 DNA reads TGTGCCAGCAGCTCCTCCTTTCTAGTGGGCCCTAGAGATACGCAGTATTTT. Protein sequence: CASSSSFLVGPRDTQYF.

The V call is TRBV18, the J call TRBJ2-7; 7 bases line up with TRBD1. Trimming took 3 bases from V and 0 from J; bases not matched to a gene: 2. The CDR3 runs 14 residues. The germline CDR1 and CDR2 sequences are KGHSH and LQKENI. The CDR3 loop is CASSPGTDSYEQYF. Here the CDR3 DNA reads TGTGCCAGCTCACCCGGGACAGACTCCTACGAGCAGTACTTC.